This record looks at one T cell receptor (beta chain) sequence and its context. This sample was taken from a study of spatial heterogeneity in lung cancer. The time point was: sample taken at primary tumor resection. TCRdb recomputed calls from the 5' RACE reads with MiXCR, one row per CDR3 protein. The table shows around 7,700 distinct CDR3 sequences, with about 16% occurring only once. Between the trimmed V and J ends, which lost 5 bases and 8 bases, there was a span of 16 bases. The CDR3 consists of 14 residues. Germline CDR1 is SGHAT and CDR2 is FQDESV (reference sequence). This specimen consisted of normal lung tissue next to the tumor, obtained at surgery. This clonotype was obtained from a male donor with early-stage non-small cell lung cancer. The J gene is TRBJ2-1, the V gene TRBV11-1; D possibly uses TRBD1 or TRBD2 (5 bases each). In DNA, the CDR3 is TGTGCCAGCAGCCGGGACCTGCTCGGGTATGAGCAGTTCTTC. Protein: CASSRDLLGYEQFF.